This T cell receptor (beta chain) was sequenced for a study of T cell responses to AZD1222 COVID-19 vaccine (dated by TCRdb to about 2021). Background for the entire study: AZD1222 recipients with second doses at about 4 weeks or about 12 weeks were pooled, because spike-specific TCR depth and breadth did not differ between schedules. Trial participants were enrolled by age into subgroups of 18-55, 56-69 and 70-plus years, and around 140, 26 and 57 TCR-sequenced participants, respectively, were included in these subgroups. TCR sequencing was performed for 230 to 250 trial participants, of whom 200 to 210 were given two doses of AZD1222 and around 25 were given two doses of MenACWY control vaccine. Here is what the overall study found, with its caveats: After two AZD1222 doses, spike-specific TCR breadth and depth were significantly higher than at day 0 and than in MenACWY recipients. In the small 56-69-year group, the increase in depth fell short of significance, most likely because of low power. Because no samples from the day 14 peak response were available, repertoires could be characterized only after the peak T cell response. Participants were mostly white British, with more females than males. The authors suggested clonal diversity may have been underestimated. Reportedly, almost half of the unique spike-specific TCRs recognized epitopes lying outside the regions that are mutated in the B.1.351 and B.1.1.7 variants. Conclusions about previously exposed vaccinees are limited because only six or seven AZD1222 recipients were SARS-CoV-2 seropositive at baseline. Vaccine-associated CD4 TCRs spanned the whole spike protein, with dominant responses in regions 160-218 and 743-854.

The CDR3 regions of human TCRbeta chains were subjected to immunosequencing. The paper's data handling went like this. TCRs in the repertoires were compared against a reference library of SARS-CoV-2-specific TCRs that had been generated with the MIRA antigen-specificity platform. Breadth meant the fraction of unique TCRs that were SARS-CoV-2-associated, whereas depth meant the fraction of total T cells that were SARS-CoV-2-associated. Using the MIRA data, each spike-specific TCR was assigned both to the spike region to which the TCR was reactive and to a CD4 or CD8 class. Log10-transformed breadth and depth values were compared by one-way ANOVA with Sidak's multiple comparisons tests. The table was pulled from immuneACCESS by TCRdb, which kept in-frame rearrangements only. Such tables lose some clones; where checked, under half of the loss comes from unresolved V genes, and the rest has no known cause. D and trimming were read from the DNA, whereas the V and J calls and clone size are those reported in that table. In this sample the table shows some 120,000 clones, approximately 86% of which occur a single time. The ten largest account for roughly 12% of the sample.

As for this clone: The antigen it recognizes is unknown. No clone much larger than this one lies a single base away; base qualities are absent.

This specimen's time point label, interpreted: baseline before first vaccination. Vaccinee samples were obtained from the UK trials COV001 and COV002, which included a single-blind randomized controlled phase 2/3 trial of AZD1222 (ChAdOx1 nCoV-19) in healthy adults. For TCRbeta chain sequencing, PBMC samples from trial participants were taken at day 0 and at day 28 after the second dose. Taken from cysteine to phenylalanine, the CDR3 has 14 residues. The read is trimmed to its CDR3 DNA, 42 bases read in frame from base 1. The TCR comes from an adult in good health. Sequencing used peripheral blood, obtained on day 0 of AZD1222 vaccination. Recombination joined TRBV21-1 with TRBJ2-1; the D call of TRBD1 is as the table states it, not checked on the DNA. TRBV21-1 is described as a pseudogene. Read as DNA, the sequence is TGTGCACCACATACGGGTGGGGCCGACAATGAGCAGTTCTTC. Its protein is CAPHTGGADNEQFF.